This T cell receptor beta chain was captured by sequencing in a study of PD-L1 blockade in urothelial cancer. The time point here: peripheral blood 6 weeks after treatment start. The CDR3 consists of 18 residues. The trim removed 8 bases at V and 1 base at J, leaving 14 bases unmatched. Germline V CDR1 and CDR2: SQVTM, ANQGSEA. Measured with immunoSEQ multiplex PCR; TCRdb has only the in-frame clones, and not every one. The sample has some 40,000 clones, under 95% seen once; the top ten hold less than 8%. This receptor was identified in a man aged 65 to 79 with urothelial cancer. The rearrangement uses TRBV29-1 and TRBJ2-3, with TRBD2 identical over 14 bases. This specimen was PBMCs, taken around atezolizumab (anti-PD-L1) treatment. The CDR3 DNA reads as TGCAGCCTCGGGACTAGCGGGAGTTGGAGGAGTGGCACAGATACGCAGTATTTT. Its translation is CSLGTSGSWRSGTDTQYF.